These 8 T cell receptor beta chains originate from one sample sequenced in a study of cytomegalovirus exposure and HLA in healthy donors. PCR amplification relied on 60 Vbeta primers (plus 13 Jbeta primers). Method: immunoSEQ multiplex PCR; TCRdb's copy keeps in-frame clones and lacks some. Of 150,000 to 200,000 clones in the sample, roughly 74% are singletons; the top ten hold over 4.5%. Sequencing used PBMCs. The receptors were gathered from a male donor in good health and CMV-seronegative.

The chain uses TRBV4-2 and TRBJ2-5; 7 bases are a match to TRBD2. The CDR3 runs to 14 residues. Germline V gives CDR1 LGHNA, CDR2 YNFKEQ. The V gene end was trimmed by 3 bases and the J gene end by 2 bases; junction bases not matched to a gene: 3. The DNA of the CDR3 is TGTGCCAGCAGCCAGCCTAGCGGACAAGAGACCCAGTACTTC. Protein: CASSQPSGQETQYF.

The V call is TRBV4-1, the J call TRBJ1-1; 10 positions agree with TRBD1. The CDR3 has 17 residues. V dropped 2 bases and J dropped 0; count of bases not matched to a gene: 6. Germline V lookup: CDR1 MGHRA, CDR2 YSYEKL. The DNA for the CDR3 is TGCGCCAGCAGCCAAAGGGGGACAGGGGTTATGAACACTGAAGCTTTCTTT. Amino acids: CASSQRGTGVMNTEAFF.

This clone was seen only a few times. This rearrangement joins TRBV5-5 to TRBJ1-1; D is unresolved. Germline CDR1 and CDR2: SGHKS and YYEKEE (reference sequence). This CDR3 spans 13 amino acids. Between the trimmed V and J ends, which lost 2 bases and 5 bases, there was a span of 10 bases. The CDR3: CASSLKAETEAFF. Here the CDR3 DNA reads TGTGCCAGCAGCTTAAAGGCGGAGACTGAAGCTTTCTTT.

This rearrangement joins TRBV12-5 to TRBJ2-7; TRBD2 is a possible D gene (6 bases). Trimming stripped 1 base from V and 4 bases from J, with 11 bases between. The CDR3 covers 14 residues. Germline values: CDR1 LGHNT, CDR2 FRNRAP. The CDR3 coding sequence is TGTGCTAGTGGTTTGGCAGTGCGGGGTTACGAGCAGTACTTC. It is translated as CASGLAVRGYEQYF.

This rearrangement joins TRBV7-3 to TRBJ1-1; possible D gene TRBD1, 5 bases. This CDR3 is 12 amino acids long. Trimming took off 5 bases at V and 4 bases at J, with 8 bases between the two ends. The germline CDR1 and CDR2 sequences are SGHTA and FQGTGA. Here the CDR3 DNA reads TGTGCCAGCAGCGTGGGGGGCACTGAAGCTTTCTTT. Residues: CASSVGGTEAFF.

This clone showed up just a few times. V gene TRBV6-1 combines with J gene TRBJ1-1, with 7 bases lining up with TRBD1. Per germline, CDR1 MNHNS and CDR2 SASEGT. With V trimmed by 6 bases and J by 4 bases, 8 bases remained unmatched. The CDR3 consists of 14 residues. CDR3: CASRERQGSTEAFF. CDR3 DNA: TGTGCCAGCAGGGAACGACAGGGAAGCACTGAAGCTTTCTTT.

J is TRBJ2-3 and V is TRBV7-3; 13 bases agree with TRBD2. The CDR3 is made up of 17 amino acids. The V gene end was trimmed by 5 bases and the J gene end by 1 base; junction bases not matched to a gene: 6. CDR1 SGHTA and CDR2 FQGTGA come from the germline V gene. The CDR3 here is CASSPQGLAGRTDTQYF. The CDR3, as DNA: TGTGCCAGCAGCCCCCAGGGACTAGCGGGGCGCACAGATACGCAGTATTTT.

The V gene is TRBV19, the J gene TRBJ2-1, with 9 bases matching TRBD2. After removal of 0 bases from V and 4 bases from J, the junction contained 1 base not matched to a gene. Germline CDR1 and CDR2: LNHDA and SQIVND (reference sequence). This CDR3 contains 15 residues. CDR3 sequence: CASSIDSGSYNEQFF. As DNA, the CDR3 is TGTGCCAGTAGTATAGATAGCGGGAGTTACAATGAGCAGTTCTTC.